The T cell receptor (delta chain) under discussion was sequenced for a study of γδ T cells in repeated Plasmodium falciparum infection. Study background: Donors had four controlled P. falciparum NF54 infections over roughly 600 days.

TCRdb re-called the multiplex PCR reads through CATT. The sample yields more than 45,000 delta-chain clones, over 1.5% seen once. This CDR3 contains 14 residues. After removal of 2 bases from V and 10 bases from J, the junction contained 12 bases not matched to a gene. From germline, CDR1 is TVYSNPD and CDR2 GDNSRS (reference sequence). General study findings and limits: Compared with Australian children, Malian Vdelta2-negative repertoires seemed more clonal, less diverse, less shared. In Vdelta2-negative, largely Vdelta1+, gammadelta repertoires, repeated controlled infections appeared to drive clonal selection waves.

Gammadelta T cells were flow-sorted from PBMC into Vgamma9/Vdelta2+ and Vdelta2-negative populations for bulk analysis. The table lists this clone with many counts. Its antigen is currently unknown. The protein held in TCRdb is that of a much larger clone and does not match this DNA's translation at residue 11, likely because of a read error; the protein shown is translated from the DNA. The chain carries TRDV3 and TRDJ1, with 11 bases lining up with TRDD3. The sample consisted of gamma-delta T cells from blood. The receptor was isolated from a pool of human donors (malaria-infected and uninfected, not separated). CDR3 nucleotides: TGTGCCTTTGAACGGTACTGGGGGATAAGAAGACTCATCTTT. Translating gives CAFERYWGIRRLIF.